This T cell receptor beta chain was retrieved from a study of OX40 agonist ivuxolimab in advanced cancers. Study background: Patients took ivuxolimab, an agonistic anti-OX40 (CD134) antibody. Hepatocellular carcinoma, melanoma, renal cell or head and neck cancer affected the dose-escalation patients. The study's findings and limits: Low levels of normalized T-cell clonal expansion also appeared in some nonresponders. Clones of CD4+ and CD8+ blood T cells grew by week 6 at doses of 0.1 to 3.0 mg/kg.

Clones were sequenced by immunoSEQ multiplex PCR, and TCRdb holds only the in-frame ones, with some missing. The sample yields about 80,000 clones, around 85% seen once. Looked up from germline, CDR1 is SGHTS and CDR2 is YDEGEE. The CDR3 length is 15 residues. V was cut by 4 bases and J by 5 bases, with 16 bases left in between. Comment on this clone: Its antigen is unknown.

The origin of this receptor is an adult with an advanced solid tumor such as melanoma, head and neck, liver or kidney cancer. Material: CD4+ or CD8+ T cells sorted from blood, obtained in a trial of the OX40 agonist ivuxolimab. This chain links TRBV5-8 with TRBJ1-5; D is undetermined. The CDR3 reads CASSRSWGRDQPQHF. Here the CDR3 DNA reads TGTGCCAGCAGCCGCTCGTGGGGTAGGGATCAGCCCCAGCATTTT. Supplemented by reference TRBV5-8 and TRBJ1-5, the full variable domain reads EAGVTQSPTHLIKTRGQQATLRCSPISGHTSVYWYQQALGLGLQFLLWYDEGEERNRGNFPPRFSGRQFPNYSSELNVNALELEDSALYLCASSRSWGRDQPQHFGDGTRLSIL.